This T cell receptor beta chain is from a study of control samples from healthy donors and cancer patients (dated by TCRdb to the early 2020s). Libraries were constructed by the immunoSEQ multiplex PCR assay. What TCRdb holds here is the immuneACCESS table cut down to in-frame rearrangements. Part of the clones is not present; checked against another copy, under half of the missing clones reflect an unresolved V gene, and the others are unexplained. Present in this sample are 100,000 to 150,000 clones, about 92% of which were seen just once. The ten largest account for around 2.1% of the sample. This clone was seen a single time. No cognate antigen has been identified for it. No per-base quality is available; no much larger clone lies one base away. Including the terminal cysteine and phenylalanine, the CDR3 comprises 15 residues. Of all the DNA, just the CDR3 is kept, 45 bases in frame from base 1. Germline trimming amounts to 6 bases on V and 6 bases on J, with 9 as the count of junction bases outside the gene matches. The germline V gene (reference sequence) sets CDR1 to MNHEY and CDR2 to SMNVEV.

Sequenced material: blood. This sequence uses TRBV27 and TRBJ1-5, with 9 bases in between that match TRBD1. The sequence was obtained from a woman in her forties or fifties in good health. The CDR3: CASSPVTGGGQPQHF. The DNA is as follows: TGTGCCAGCAGCCCTGTCACAGGGGGCGGTCAGCCCCAGCATTTT.